This T cell receptor (beta chain) was observed in a study of T cells in Graves' hyperthyroidism and ophthalmopathy. On the study more broadly: At initial diagnosis, before any treatment had begun, peripheral blood was obtained. General study points: Blood shared most expanded thyroid clonotypes above 0.001.

Absence of ophthalmopathy progression within 18 months defined stable Graves' hyperthyroidism. The authors obtained PBMCs from 10 ml of fresh peripheral blood. V shed 3 bases and J 1 base; nucleotides not matched to a gene: 12. This CDR3 is built from 18 residues. Germline V CDR1 and CDR2: LNHDA, SQIVND (reference sequence). Only a few counts were recorded for this clonotype. No antigen is known for it. Researchers took RNA transcripts and amplified the TCR beta CDR3 regions from them. Using the HTBI primer set, a first-round RT-PCR was run on the TCR CDR3. TCRdb redid the calling of the multiplex PCR reads with MiXCR, one entry per CDR3 protein. Of about 560,000 distinct CDR3 sequences in the sample, approximately 15% were seen once.

Sequenced material: blood. The TCR sequence derives from a woman aged 18-29 years with Graves' hyperthyroidism. The chain joins TRBV19 to TRBJ2-3, with 8 bases that match TRBD2. CDR3 in DNA: TGTGCCAGTAGTATTTCCGGGAGGGCCGGTAGTGGCACAGATACGCAGTATTTT. Translation gives CASSISGRAGSGTDTQYF.